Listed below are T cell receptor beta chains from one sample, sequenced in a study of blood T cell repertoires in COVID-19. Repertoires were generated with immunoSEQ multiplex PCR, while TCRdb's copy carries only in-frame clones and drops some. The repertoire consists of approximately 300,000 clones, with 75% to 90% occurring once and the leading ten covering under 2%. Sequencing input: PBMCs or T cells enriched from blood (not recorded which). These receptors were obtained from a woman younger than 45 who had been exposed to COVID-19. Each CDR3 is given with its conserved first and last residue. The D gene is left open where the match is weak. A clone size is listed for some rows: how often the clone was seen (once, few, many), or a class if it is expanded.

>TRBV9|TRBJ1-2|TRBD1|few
TGTGCCAGCAGCGTAGAGGGGGCGCGGGAATATGGCTACACCTTC
CASSVEGAREYGYTF
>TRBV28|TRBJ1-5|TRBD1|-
TGTGCCAGCAGTACCAGGGGGTTCAATCAGCCCCAGCATTTT
CASSTRGFNQPQHF
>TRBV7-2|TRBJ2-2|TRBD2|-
TGTGCCAGCAGCCAGGGACTAGCGGGGGGGCACGGGGAGCTGTTTTTT
CASSQGLAGGHGELFF
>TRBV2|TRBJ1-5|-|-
TGTGCCAGCAGGGAGCGGACGAGCAATCAGCCCCAGCATTTT
CASRERTSNQPQHF
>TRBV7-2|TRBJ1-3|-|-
TGTGCCAGCAGCTTAGAAGGGAGAAGAAACACCATATATTTT
CASSLEGRRNTIYF
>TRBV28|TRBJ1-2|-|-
TGTGCCAGCAGTTTATTAGGAGGGGACTATGGCTACACCTTC
CASSLLGGDYGYTF
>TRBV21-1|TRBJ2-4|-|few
TGTGCCAGCAGCCCTCTGACAGGGCTGGACATTCAGTACTTC
CASSPLTGLDIQYF
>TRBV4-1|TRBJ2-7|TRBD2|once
TGCGCCAGCAGCCCCATAAGCGGGGGGTCTCACTACGAGCAGTACTTC
CASSPISGGSHYEQYF
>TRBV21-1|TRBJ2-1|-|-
TGTGCCAGCAGCAAGGGGACTAGCGCGAGGGGCTACAATGAGCAGTTCTTC
CASSKGTSARGYNEQFF
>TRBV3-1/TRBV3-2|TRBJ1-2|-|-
TGTGCCAGCAGCCAAGATCAAGGGGGTCGGTACTATGGCTACACCTTC
CASSQDQGGRYYGYTF
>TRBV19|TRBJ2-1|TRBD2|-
TGTGCCAGTAGTATGGAGAGGGGACTAGCGAACTCCTACAATGAGCAGTTCTTC
CASSMERGLANSYNEQFF
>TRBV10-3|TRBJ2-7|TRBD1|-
TGTGCCATCAGATGGGGACAGGGGGCAAACGAGCAGTACTTC
CAIRWGQGANEQYF
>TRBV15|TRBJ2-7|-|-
TGTGCCACCAGCAGAGATTACGGGGCCTACGAGCAGTACTTC
CATSRDYGAYEQYF
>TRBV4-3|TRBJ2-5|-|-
TGCGCCAGCAGCCAAGGTCAAAGCGGTATAAACCAAGAGACCCAGTACTTC
CASSQGQSGINQETQYF
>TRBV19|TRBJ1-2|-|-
TGTGCCAGCCAGTGGGGCTCTAACTATGGCTACACCTTC
CASQWGSNYGYTF
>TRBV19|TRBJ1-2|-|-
TGTGCCAGCTCCGTACCAGGGCGGACTGGCTACACCTTC
CASSVPGRTGYTF
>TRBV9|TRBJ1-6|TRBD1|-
TGTGCCAGCAGCGTAGCTTCCGGACAGGGGGCGGATTCACCCCTCCACTTT
CASSVASGQGADSPLHF
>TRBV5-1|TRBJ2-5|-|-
TGCGCCAGCAGCCAGGGTGTATTATTGGAGGAGACCCAGTACTTC
CASSQGVLLEETQYF
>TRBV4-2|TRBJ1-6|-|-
TGTGCCAGCAGCCAAGTTGCCAGGGTGGAAAATTCACCCCTCCACTTT
CASSQVARVENSPLHF
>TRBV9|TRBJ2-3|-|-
TGTGCCAGCAGCGTAGCCCTCCTAGCTGTCGGTACAGATACGCAGTATTTT
CASSVALLAVGTDTQYF
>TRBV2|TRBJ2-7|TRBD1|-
TGTGCCAGCAGTCCACAGGGGGCGGTATACGAGCAGTACTTC
CASSPQGAVYEQYF
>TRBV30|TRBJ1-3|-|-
TGTGCCTGGAGCCGTACAACAGGGAGCTCTGGAAACACCATATATTTT
CAWSRTTGSSGNTIYF
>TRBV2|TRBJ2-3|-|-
TGTGCCAGCACAGGGAGCACAGATACGCAGTATTTT
CASTGSTDTQYF
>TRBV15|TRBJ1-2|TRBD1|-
TGTGCCACCAGCAGAGATACTCAGGGGGCCACGTACCGTAACTATGGCTACACCTTC
CATSRDTQGATYRNYGYTF
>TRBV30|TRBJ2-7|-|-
TGTGCCTGGAGTACCGGGGGCTACGAGCAGTACTTC
CAWSTGGYEQYF
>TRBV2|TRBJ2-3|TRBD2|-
TGTGCCAGCAGTAGGGGACTAGCGGGAAGCACAGATACGCAGTATTTT
CASSRGLAGSTDTQYF
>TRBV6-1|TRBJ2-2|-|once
TGTGCCAGCACGTTGACCGGGGAGCTGTTTTTT
CASTLTGELFF
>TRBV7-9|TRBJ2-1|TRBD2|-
TGTGCCAGCAGCTTAGTTAGCGGGGGTTACAATGAGCAGTTCTTC
CASSLVSGGYNEQFF
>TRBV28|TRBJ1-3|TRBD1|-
TGTGCCAGCAGTCGACAGGGCGCTGGAAACACCATATATTTT
CASSRQGAGNTIYF
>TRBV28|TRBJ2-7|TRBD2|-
TGTGCCAGCAGTGGGACTAGCGGGAGGAAGATATCCTACGAGCAGTACTTC
CASSGTSGRKISYEQYF
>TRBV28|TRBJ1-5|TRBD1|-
TGTGCCAGCAGTTTACACTTACAGGGGACCCTTAATCAGCCCCAGCATTTT
CASSLHLQGTLNQPQHF
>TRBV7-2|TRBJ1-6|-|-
TGTGCCAGCAGCTTAGAGAGCGCGGGCCGTTCACCCCTCCACTTT
CASSLESAGRSPLHF
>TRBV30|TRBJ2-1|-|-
TGTGCCTGGTCGTCCGGGAGAACCTACAATGAGCAGTTCTTC
CAWSSGRTYNEQFF
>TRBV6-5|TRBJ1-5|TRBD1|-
TGTGCCAGCAGTTCTAAGACAGGGGGCAATCAGCCCCAGCATTTT
CASSSKTGGNQPQHF
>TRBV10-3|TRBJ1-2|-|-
TGTGCCATCAGTGAGGGGGCGCGAGGCGGCTACACCTTC
CAISEGARGGYTF
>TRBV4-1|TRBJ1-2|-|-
TGCGCCAGCAGCCAAGAGAGGCAGGGGGGCTACACCTTC
CASSQERQGGYTF
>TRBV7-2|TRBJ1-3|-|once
TGTGCCAGCAGCTTACCTAGGGGGATGCCTGGAAACACCATATATTTT
CASSLPRGMPGNTIYF
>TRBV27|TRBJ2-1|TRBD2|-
TGTGCCAGCAGTTGGTGGGGGGGAAACAATGAGCAGTTCTTC
CASSWWGGNNEQFF
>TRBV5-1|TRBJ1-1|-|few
TGCGCCAGCACCTGGAGGGGAGGGAACACTGAAGCTTTCTTT
CASTWRGGNTEAFF
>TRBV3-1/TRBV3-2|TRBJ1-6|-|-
TGTGCCAGCAGCCAAGGGGTCGCGTCGGGTTCACCCCTCCACTTT
CASSQGVASGSPLHF
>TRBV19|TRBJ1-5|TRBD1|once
TGTGCCAGTAATTGGGGGAGAGGGGGCGCCGGTCAGCCCCAGCATTTT
CASNWGRGGAGQPQHF
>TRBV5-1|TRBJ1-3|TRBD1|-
TGCGCCAGCAGCGTCACAGGGGCACTCTCTGGAAACACCATATATTTT
CASSVTGALSGNTIYF
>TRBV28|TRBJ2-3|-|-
TGTGCCAGCAGTTTAGTGGGGGCGCTACCCCAACCGCAGTATTTT
CASSLVGALPQPQYF
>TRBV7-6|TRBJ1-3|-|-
TGTGCCAGCAGCCCCGACGGGAGCTCTGGAAACACCATATATTTT
CASSPDGSSGNTIYF
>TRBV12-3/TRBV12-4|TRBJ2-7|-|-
TGTGCCAGCAGTTTAACAGGATACGAGCAGTACTTC
CASSLTGYEQYF
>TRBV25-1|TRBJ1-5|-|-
TGTGCCAGCAGTCGCTCGGGGGGCAATCAGCCCCAGCATTTT
CASSRSGGNQPQHF
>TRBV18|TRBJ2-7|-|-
TGTGCCAGCTCACCATTAGACAGCGTGCCCTACGAGCAGTACTTC
CASSPLDSVPYEQYF
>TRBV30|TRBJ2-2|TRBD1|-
TGTGCCTGGAGTGTACTACAGGGGGCTTTCGGGGAGCTGTTTTTT
CAWSVLQGAFGELFF
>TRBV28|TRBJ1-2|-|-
TGTGCCAGCAACCCGGGTAACTATGGCTACACCTTC
CASNPGNYGYTF
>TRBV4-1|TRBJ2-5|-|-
TGCGCCAGCAGCCAGGGAGGGGGTCCTTGGGAGACCCAGTACTTC
CASSQGGGPWETQYF